This entry is about one T cell receptor beta chain. Its target is unknown. Profiling relied on immunoSEQ multiplex PCR, and the TCRdb table lists in-frame clones only, not all of them. The table includes 110,000 or so clones, around 88% detected once. The germline V gene has CDR1 SGHTA and CDR2 FQGNSA. The CDR3 runs to 15 residues. V was shortened by 0 bases and J by 4 bases, with 12 bases between the two germline ends. This sample was taken from a study of T cell responses to AZD1222 COVID-19 vaccine. Study conclusions and caveats: CD4 TCRs associated with vaccination spanned spike, dominating at 160-218 and 743-854. Unmutated variant regions reportedly attract nearly half of all spike-specific TCRs. White British donors predominated, females outnumbered males, and clonal diversity was possibly underestimated.

Pooled samples include second doses given at about 4 or 12 weeks. This sequence joins TRBV7-2 and TRBJ2-5; possible D gene TRBD2, 7 bases. The sequence derives from an adult who received the AZD1222 COVID-19 vaccine. This sample comprised peripheral blood, obtained 28 days after the second AZD1222 dose. CDR3 coding DNA: TGTGCCAGCAGCTTAGCGGGGGGGGCTTTAGAGACCCAGTACTTC. It codes for CASSLAGGALETQYF.